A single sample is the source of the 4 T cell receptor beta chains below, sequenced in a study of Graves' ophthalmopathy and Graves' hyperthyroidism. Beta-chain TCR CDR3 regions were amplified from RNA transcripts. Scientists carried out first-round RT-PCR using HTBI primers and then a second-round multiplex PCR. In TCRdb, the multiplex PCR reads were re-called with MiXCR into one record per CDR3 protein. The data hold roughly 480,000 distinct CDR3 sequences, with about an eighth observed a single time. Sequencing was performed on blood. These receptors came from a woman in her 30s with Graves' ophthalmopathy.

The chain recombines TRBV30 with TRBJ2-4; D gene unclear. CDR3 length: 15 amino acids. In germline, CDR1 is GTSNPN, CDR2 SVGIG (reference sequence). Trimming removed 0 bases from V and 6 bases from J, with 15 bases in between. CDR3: CAWSVPGRLLNIQYF. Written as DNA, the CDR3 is TGTGCCTGGAGTGTACCGGGCAGGCTCTTAAACATTCAGTACTTC.

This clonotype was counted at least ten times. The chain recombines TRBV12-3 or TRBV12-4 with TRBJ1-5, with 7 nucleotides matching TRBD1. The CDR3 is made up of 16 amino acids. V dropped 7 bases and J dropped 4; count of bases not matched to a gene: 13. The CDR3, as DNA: TGTGCCAGCACCCCTGACAGGACAGGTACTAATCAGCCCCAGCATTTT. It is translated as CASTPDRTGTNQPQHF.

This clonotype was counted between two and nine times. This CDR3 is CASSLARSTEAFF. CDR3 nucleotide sequence: TGTGCCAGCAGTTTGGCTCGGAGCACTGAAGCTTTCTTT. The rearrangement joins TRBV12-3 or TRBV12-4 to TRBJ1-1, with D uncertain. Deletions cut 3 bases from V and 4 bases from J, with 9 bases between. There are 13 residues in the CDR3.

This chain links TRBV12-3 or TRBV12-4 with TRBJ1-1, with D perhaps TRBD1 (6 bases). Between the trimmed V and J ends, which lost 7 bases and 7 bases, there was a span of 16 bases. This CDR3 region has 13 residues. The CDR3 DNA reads TGTGCCAGCACCTGGGGGCTGGGACGTGAAGCTTTCTTT. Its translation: CASTWGLGREAFF.